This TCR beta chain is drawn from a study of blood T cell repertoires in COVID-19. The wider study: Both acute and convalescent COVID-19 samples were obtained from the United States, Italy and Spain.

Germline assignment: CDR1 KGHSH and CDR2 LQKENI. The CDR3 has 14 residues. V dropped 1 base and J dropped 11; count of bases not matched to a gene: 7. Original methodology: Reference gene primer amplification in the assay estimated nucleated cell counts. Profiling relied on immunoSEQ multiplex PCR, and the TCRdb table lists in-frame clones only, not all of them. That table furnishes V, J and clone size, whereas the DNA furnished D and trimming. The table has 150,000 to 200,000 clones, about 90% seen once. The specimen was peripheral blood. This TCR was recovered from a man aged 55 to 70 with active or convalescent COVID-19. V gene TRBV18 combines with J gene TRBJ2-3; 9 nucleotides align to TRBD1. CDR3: CASSPLGTGSRQYF. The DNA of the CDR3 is TGTGCCAGCTCACCACTGGGGACAGGGAGTAGGCAGTATTTT.